A selection of T cell receptor delta chains follows, all from one sample in a study of Vδ1+ human thymocytes. TCRdb reprocessed the multiplex PCR reads through CATT. This sample has more than 50,000 delta-chain clones, with around 15% found just once. The sequenced sample was Vdelta1+ gamma-delta thymocytes from the thymus. The source is a girl in the first two years of life who had congenital heart surgery. CDR3s include the opening cysteine and the closing phenylalanine or tryptophan. Clone size appears in some rows only: once, few, many, or a class for an expanded clone.

few,TRDJ1,TRDV1,CALGGPALLGDKRLYTDKLIF
NA,TRDJ1,TRDV1,CALGEVGPPKLIF
NA,TRDJ1,TRDV1,CALGEHPSYLVLGTDKLIF
few,TRDJ1,TRDV1,CALGEPCDSGTGGDPSKLIF
NA,TRDJ1,TRDV1,CALGELLGDTVSDKLIF
NA,TRDJ1,TRDV1,CALGATIGGYDTDKLIF
few,TRDJ1,TRDV1,CALGELSPLLAKLIF
NA,TRDJ1,TRDV1,CALGEPVTFLRTGGYAADKLIF
few,TRDJ1,TRDV1,CALGEKWAFLRTGGYRTDKLIF
few,TRDJ1,TRDV1,CALGELTPTHLVGDTLMDGRSDKLIF
NA,TRDJ1,TRDV1,CALGERVLYTDKLIF
NA,TRDJ1,TRDV1,CALGELSTMVVGIYTDKLIF
NA,TRDJ1,TRDV1,CALGEWRSPNSYTDKLIF
NA,TRDJ1,TRAV29/DV5,CAASPSCLLLGATDKLIF
NA,TRDJ1,TRDV1,CALGNPSPILGATDKLIF
NA,TRDJ1,TRDV1,CALGEFIRAGGVQLIF